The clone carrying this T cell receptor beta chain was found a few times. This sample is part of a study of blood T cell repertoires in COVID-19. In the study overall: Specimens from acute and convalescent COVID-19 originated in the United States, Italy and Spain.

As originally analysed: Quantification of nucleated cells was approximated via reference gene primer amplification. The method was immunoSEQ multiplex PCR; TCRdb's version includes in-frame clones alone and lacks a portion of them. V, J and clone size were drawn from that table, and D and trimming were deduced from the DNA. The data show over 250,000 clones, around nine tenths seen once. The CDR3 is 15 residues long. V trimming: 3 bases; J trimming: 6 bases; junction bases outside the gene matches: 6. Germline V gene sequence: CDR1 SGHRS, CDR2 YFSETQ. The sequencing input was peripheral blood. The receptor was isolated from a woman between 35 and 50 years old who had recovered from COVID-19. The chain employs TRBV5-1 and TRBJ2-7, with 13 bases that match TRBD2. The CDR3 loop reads CASSSGLAGVGEQYF. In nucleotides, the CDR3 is TGCGCCAGCAGCTCCGGACTAGCGGGAGTAGGCGAGCAGTACTTC. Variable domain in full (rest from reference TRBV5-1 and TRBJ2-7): KAGVTQTPRYLIKTRGQQVTLSCSPISGHRSVSWYQQTPGQGLQFLFEYFSETQRNKGNFPGRFSGRQFSNSRSEMNVSTLELGDSALYLCASSSGLAGVGEQYFGPGTRLTVT.